This T cell receptor beta chain derives from a study of cytomegalovirus exposure and HLA in healthy donors. Study outcomes and limitations: In a later analysis, compared with equally common non-associated chains, HLA-associated beta chains were more expanded. It was taken for granted in presence/absence analyses that sequencing depth across donors was roughly uniform. Data from an earlier analysis indicated that most TCR beta V segments were productive either about 87% or about 30% of the time.

As regards this clone: Its antigen is not identified.

The CDR3 has 15 residues. Germline CDR1 is KGHSH and CDR2 is LQKENI. V lost 2 bases and J lost 2, with 13 bases in between. Primers for the PCR totalled 60 Vbeta and 13 Jbeta. Sequencing used immunoSEQ multiplex PCR; TCRdb keeps in-frame clones, though not all of them. The sample includes 50,000 or so clones, roughly 85% of them seen just once. The chain recombines TRBV18 with TRBJ2-7, with D perhaps TRBD2 (5 bases). The sample comprised PBMCs. The origin of this receptor is a woman aged 18-35 years in good health and CMV-seronegative. In DNA form, the CDR3 reads TGTGCCAGCTCACCATTAGCGCAACCCACCTACGAGCAGTACTTC. Its translation is CASSPLAQPTYEQYF.